The source of this TCR beta chain is a study of OX40 agonist ivuxolimab in advanced cancers. Study-wide points: Near-lowest levels of clonal expansion characterized partial responders at 0.1-3.0 mg/kg. Average numbers of expanded clones were greater in CD8+ T cells than in CD4+.

Clones were sequenced by immunoSEQ multiplex PCR, and TCRdb holds only the in-frame ones, with some missing. Of about 62,000 clones listed, around nine tenths were seen once; the top ten hold roughly 0.79%. The V end was cut by 2 bases, the J end by 5 bases, with 16 bases between. CDR1 is SGHNT, CDR2 YYREEE, per germline (reference sequence). The CDR3 consists of 16 residues. To note about this clone: Its antigen is not known.

This clonotype was obtained from an adult with an advanced solid tumor such as melanoma, head and neck, liver or kidney cancer. J is TRBJ1-4 and V is TRBV5-4; tentatively, D is TRBD1 (6 bases). Sequencing was performed on CD4+ or CD8+ T cells sorted from blood, taken in a trial of the OX40 agonist ivuxolimab. CDR3 in amino acids: CASSFDSGGGNEKLFF. Written as DNA, the CDR3 is TGTGCCAGCAGCTTTGACAGCGGAGGGGGAAATGAAAAACTGTTTTTT.